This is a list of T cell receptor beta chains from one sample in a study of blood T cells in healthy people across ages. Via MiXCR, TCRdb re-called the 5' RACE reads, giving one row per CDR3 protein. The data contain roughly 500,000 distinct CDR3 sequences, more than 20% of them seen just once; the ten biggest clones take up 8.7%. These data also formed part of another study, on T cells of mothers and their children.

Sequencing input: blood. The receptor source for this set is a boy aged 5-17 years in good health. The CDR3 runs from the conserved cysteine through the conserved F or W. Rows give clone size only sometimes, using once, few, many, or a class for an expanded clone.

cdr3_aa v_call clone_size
CASSQKRGQGRGDIQYF TRBV7-2 few
CASYRGGDYEQYF TRBV28 once
CASSSRGYEQYF TRBV7-2 many
CASNEQVGQPQHF TRBV6-1 .
CASSLTAQVNTEAFF TRBV7-2 few
CASSQGRQGTEAFF TRBV4-1 .
CASSVTGLAANEQFF TRBV9 few
CASSLSGKGSYEQYF TRBV27 few
CASSARTENPYEQYF TRBV6-2/TRBV6-3 few
CASSPRLRREGSSYEQYF TRBV28 many
CASSDGLAFRSSSTDTQYF TRBV13 few
CASRHLGLTYNEQFF TRBV2 .
CASSQRRAGGPQETQHF TRBV4-2 .
CASNLGLVGETQYF TRBV28 .
CASSPPDRVYPQHF TRBV18 .
CASTDGTAGNEKLFF TRBV12-3/TRBV12-4 many
CASSLSGSYGYTF TRBV12-3/TRBV12-4 few
CSVEGQGADYEQYF TRBV29-1 .
CSARGGVGAFF TRBV20-1 .
CASSFRGRGSEQYF TRBV28 few
CASSLEGQPATDTQYF TRBV27 .
CSATLAGATDTQYF TRBV20-1 few
CSVEGLRNTGELFF TRBV29-1 .
CSAVRQGPIDGYTF TRBV20-1 few
CASNTGGIPGELFF TRBV7-9 few
CSARGTSGGVNIQYF TRBV20-1 few
CATSGTGYGYTF TRBV7-9 .